This T cell receptor (beta chain) was identified during a study of T cell responses to AZD1222 COVID-19 vaccine. This table comes from immunoSEQ multiplex PCR, and its TCRdb copy is limited to in-frame clones, with some not included. The repertoire includes more than 100,000 clones, over 75% of them detected once, and approximately 7% sits in the top ten. This CDR3 has 15 residues. V lost 1 base, J lost 3 bases, and 13 bases lay in between. CDR1 is WNHNN, CDR2 SYGVQD, per germline (reference sequence). The chain uses TRBV10-1 and TRBJ2-7, with unresolved D. The TCR originated in an adult in good health. The source material was peripheral blood, sampled on day 0 of AZD1222 vaccination. In DNA form, the CDR3 reads TGCGCCAGCAGTGAGTTTCAGGCGCCGAACTACGAGCAGTACTTC. Encoded protein: CASSEFQAPNYEQYF.